These 27 T cell receptor beta chains were all obtained from the same sample, sequenced in a study of T cells in Graves' hyperthyroidism and ophthalmopathy. The source material, RNA transcripts, was used to amplify TCR beta CDR3 regions. The study used the HTBI primer set for a first-round RT-PCR of the TCR CDR3. TCRdb ran MiXCR on the multiplex PCR reads and lists one entry per CDR3 protein. This repertoire shows roughly 250,000 distinct CDR3 sequences, about a sixth found once; its top ten account for around 28%. The sample comprised blood. The receptor set was obtained from a woman aged 18-35 years with Graves' ophthalmopathy.

For this clonotype: Being one base from a much bigger clone, this may be a read error. Given the absence of the conserved phenylalanine or tryptophan at the CDR3 end, a read error is likely. The chain uses TRBV12-3 or TRBV12-4 and TRBJ2-7, with D unresolved. The V end lost 1 base, the J end lost 3 bases, and 10 bases lay between the germline ends. The CDR3 runs 14 residues. The CDR3 sequence is CASSLGGPSYEQYS. Written as DNA, the CDR3 is TGTGCCAGCAGTTTAGGAGGTCCTAGCTACGAGCAGTACTCC.

This clonotype has ten or more counts. The chain employs TRBV20-1 and TRBJ2-1; D unclear. Germline values: CDR1 DFQATT, CDR2 SNEGSKA (reference sequence). The germline V and J ends were trimmed by 5 bases and 0 bases, with 14 bases remaining between them. The length of the CDR3 is 15 residues. CDR3 sequence: CSALGNFASYNEQFF. CDR3 DNA sequence: TGCAGTGCTCTAGGCAACTTCGCCTCCTACAATGAGCAGTTCTTC.

J is TRBJ2-5 and V is TRBV27, with 8 positions matching TRBD2. Germline lookup yields CDR1 MNHEY and CDR2 SMNVEV (reference sequence). V shed 2 bases and J 6 bases; nucleotides not matched to a gene: 11. The CDR3 contains 16 residues. The CDR3 bases are TGTGCCAGCAGTTTAGTTGGGACTAGGGGCCTGCAGACCCAGTACTTC. It specifies CASSLVGTRGLQTQYF.

In this sample, this clonotype turned up many times. The rearrangement uses TRBV6-5 and TRBJ1-1; no clear D. The CDR3 runs 13 residues. V lost 0 bases, J lost 1 base, and 3 bases lay in between. The germline gives CDR1 MNHEY, CDR2 SVGAGI. As DNA, the CDR3 is TGTGCCAGCAGTTACTCGGCGAACACTGAAGCTTTCTTT. It codes for CASSYSANTEAFF.

This clonotype has at least ten counts. The genes are TRBV7-8 and TRBJ2-3; the match to TRBD2 covers 8 bases. J was trimmed by 0 bases and V by 1 base; bases with no gene match: 3. The V gene's germline CDR1 is SGHVS and CDR2 FQNEAQ. CDR3 size: 16 residues. CDR3 DNA: TGTGCCAGCAGCTTAGTGTCTAGCGGGAGCACAGATACGCAGTATTTT. Translation: CASSLVSSGSTDTQYF.

The count of this clonotype is one. V and J are TRBV2 and TRBJ2-3; a weak D match, TRBD2 (5 bases). From germline, CDR1 is SNHLY and CDR2 FYNNEI. The length of the CDR3 is 14 residues. V lost 9 bases and J lost 4, with 17 bases in between. CDR3 nucleotide sequence: TGTGCCAGTCCTTTGAGGGAGTCGGCAGATACGCAGTATTTT. This translates into CASPLRESADTQYF.

This rearrangement joins TRBV5-1 to TRBJ2-7, with D maybe TRBD1 (5 bases). The CDR3 is 15 residues long. Germline V gene data show CDR1 as SGHRS and CDR2 as YFSETQ. The ends were cut back, 4 bases at V and 0 bases at J, with 14 bases in the middle. CDR3 loop: CASSPGSRVSYEQYF. CDR3 DNA sequence: TGCGCCAGCAGCCCTGGCTCCAGGGTCTCCTACGAGCAGTACTTC.

In this sample, this clonotype turned up many times. The chain employs TRBV11-2 and TRBJ1-4, with 8 bases fitting TRBD1. CDR3 length equals 17 residues. Trimming removed 1 base from V and 8 bases from J; junction bases left unmatched: 12. Germline CDR1 SGHAT, CDR2 FQNNGV. The CDR3 loop is CASSLARGRGVNEKLFF. The CDR3 coding sequence is TGTGCCAGCAGCTTAGCCAGGGGGCGAGGGGTTAACGAAAAACTGTTTTTT.

J is TRBJ1-3 and V is TRBV27; TRBD1 agrees at 10 bases. Germline assignment: CDR1 MNHEY and CDR2 SMNVEV (reference sequence). This CDR3 is built from 15 residues. Germline trimming cut 6 bases from V and 4 bases from J; bases unmatched to any gene: 6. Written as DNA, the CDR3 is TGTGCCAGCAGATGGGACAGGGGAATCGGAAACACCATATATTTT. Translating gives CASRWDRGIGNTIYF.

This clonotype was seen many times. V gene TRBV11-2 combines with J gene TRBJ2-7, with 9 bases matching TRBD1. Germline CDR1 reads SGHAT; CDR2 reads FQNNGV. The CDR3 has 16 amino acids. V gave up 5 bases and J gave up 3 bases; unmatched junction bases: 11. In DNA form, the CDR3 reads TGTGCCAGCAGCCGAAAACCGGGACAGGGAATCTACGAGCAGTACTTC. This gives the protein CASSRKPGQGIYEQYF.

This clonotype was seen at least ten times. The chain employs TRBV4-1 and TRBJ2-2; TRBD1 matches at 10 bases. The trim removed 5 bases at V and 4 bases at J, leaving 7 bases unmatched. CDR1 and CDR2 (germline): MGHRA, YSYEKL. The CDR3 is made up of 16 amino acids. Here the CDR3 reads CASSTRQGAGTGELFF. The CDR3 DNA follows: TGCGCCAGCAGCACCCGACAGGGGGCGGGCACCGGGGAGCTGTTTTTT.

This clonotype was detected many times. The V gene is TRBV7-8, the J gene TRBJ2-2; 8 nucleotides agree with TRBD2. Germline values: CDR1 SGHVS, CDR2 FQNEAQ. The CDR3 totals 17 residues. The V segment lost 5 bases and the J segment 6 bases; nucleotides outside the gene matches: 14. This CDR3 reads CASSPRGSGTLAGELFF. The CDR3 DNA reads as TGTGCCAGCAGCCCCCGAGGTAGCGGGACATTGGCCGGGGAGCTGTTTTTT. Full variable domain (rest looked up from reference TRBV7-8 and TRBJ2-2): GAGVSQSPRYKVAKRGQDVALRCDPISGHVSLFWYQQALGQGPEFLTYFQNEAQLDKSGLPSDRFFAERPEGSVSTLKIQRTQQEDSAVYLCASSPRGSGTLAGELFFGEGSRLTVL.

The chain is built from TRBV20-1 and TRBJ2-1; 9 nucleotides align to TRBD2. This CDR3 spans 18 amino acids. CDR1 is DFQATT and CDR2 is SNEGSKA in the germline V gene (reference sequence). Trimming cost V 0 bases and J 1 base; bases outside gene matches: 10. CDR3 coding DNA: TGCAGTGCTAGAGATCATGGTAGCGGGGGCCAATCCTACAATGAGCAGTTCTTC. As protein: CSARDHGSGGQSYNEQFF.

This clonotype appeared a few times. The junction departs from germline at one end; a sequencing error may be responsible. The chain couples TRBV7-7 to TRBJ2-5, with 10 bases lining up with TRBD2. This CDR3 is built from 16 residues. From germline, CDR1 is SSHAT and CDR2 FNYEAQ (reference sequence). The chain's CDR3 is CASSPMGLAGEETQYF. The DNA for the CDR3 is TGTGCTAGCAGCCCGATGGGGCTAGCGGGAGAAGAGACCCAGTACTTC.

The sample holds many counts of this clonotype. This chain connects TRBV30 to TRBJ1-1; 7 bases fit TRBD1. This CDR3 contains 14 residues. CDR1 is GTSNPN, CDR2 SVGIG, per germline (reference sequence). After removal of 0 bases from V and 1 base from J, the junction contained 2 bases not matched to a gene. The chain's CDR3 is CAWSVDRSNTEAFF. The CDR3 bases are TGTGCCTGGAGTGTGGACAGGTCGAACACTGAAGCTTTCTTT. Drawing the rest from reference TRBV30 and TRBJ1-1, the complete variable domain is SQTIHQWPATLVQPVGSPLSLECTVEGTSNPNLYWYRQAAGRGLQLLFYSVGIGQISSEVPQNLSASRPQDRQFILSSKKLLLSDSGFYLCAWSVDRSNTEAFFGQGTRLTVV.

The chain uses TRBV2 and TRBJ2-5; D unresolved. Germline loops: CDR1 SNHLY, CDR2 FYNNEI. The CDR3 sequence is 13 residues long. V was cut by 8 bases and J by 9 bases, with 19 bases left in between. The CDR3 DNA follows: TGTGCCAGCGGTTATGATCAAATAGCACCCCAGTACTTC. As protein: CASGYDQIAPQYF.

This clonotype was found many times. The chain links TRBV4-2 to TRBJ1-2, with a weak D call TRBD1 (6 bases). Per germline, CDR1 LGHNA and CDR2 YNFKEQ. Trimming pared 3 bases from V and 6 bases from J, leaving 20 bases between. The CDR3 extends over 16 amino acids. This CDR3 reads CASSHGFIGQNHGYTF. The CDR3 DNA is TGTGCCAGCAGCCATGGTTTTATTGGACAGAACCATGGCTACACCTTC.

This clonotype appeared many times. The chain has TRBV6-5 and TRBJ1-2; D is unresolved. Germline loops: CDR1 MNHEY, CDR2 SVGAGI. The CDR3 has 14 residues. V was clipped by 0 bases and J by 1 base, with 6 bases between them. Here the CDR3 DNA reads TGTGCCAGCAGTTACTCCGCAAGTAACTATGGCTACACCTTC. Amino acids: CASSYSASNYGYTF.

This clonotype was counted only a few times. This rearrangement joins TRBV19 to TRBJ2-1; no clear D gene. Germline-derived CDR1 and CDR2 are LNHDA and SQIVND (reference sequence). The CDR3 runs 14 residues. V was shortened by 3 bases and J by 10 bases, with 16 bases between the two germline ends. This chain's CDR3 is CASSIWAEAVEQFF. The CDR3 DNA sequence: TGTGCCAGTAGTATTTGGGCCGAGGCGGTAGAGCAGTTCTTC.

The chain has TRBV6-2 or TRBV6-3 and TRBJ2-1; D is ambiguous. This CDR3 is built from 11 residues. Germline assignment: CDR1 MNHEY and CDR2 SVGEGT. V gave up 5 bases and J gave up 7 bases, with 6 bases separating them. CDR3 amino acids: CASSVVNEQFF. The CDR3 coding sequence is TGTGCCAGCAGTGTTGTGAATGAGCAGTTCTTC.

In its sample, this clonotype was seen many times. This rearrangement joins TRBV7-9 to TRBJ2-7; 10 nucleotides align to TRBD1. Looked up from germline, CDR1 is SEHNR and CDR2 is FQNEAQ (reference sequence). The CDR3 length is 16 residues. The V and J ends lost 2 bases and 5 bases, in that order; junction bases with no gene match: 9. DNA of the CDR3: TGTGCCAGCAGCTTACTGGGGGACAGGGGTGTCAACGAGCAGTACTTC. Translation: CASSLLGDRGVNEQYF.

The CDR3 DNA reads TGTGCCAGCAGCGCAGTCGGGGGACTATACTCCTACAATGAGCAGTTCTTC. Translating it yields CASSAVGGLYSYNEQFF. The chain carries TRBV7-3 and TRBJ2-1; TRBD2 agrees at 7 bases. V dropped 5 bases and J dropped 0; count of bases not matched to a gene: 10. Germline CDR1 is SGHTA and CDR2 is FQGTGA. The CDR3 length is 17 residues.

This clonotype was seen repeatedly, ten times or more. This rearrangement joins TRBV5-1 to TRBJ2-1; no reliable D call. Germline V gene lookup returns CDR1 SGHRS and CDR2 YFSETQ. This CDR3 is built from 14 residues. V was trimmed by 0 bases and J by 6 bases, leaving 10 bases between them. As DNA, the CDR3 is TGCGCCAGCAGCTTGGCTGCCTGGGTCAATGAGCAGTTCTTC. It encodes CASSLAAWVNEQFF.

This clonotype was detected ten times or more. V gene TRBV5-8 combines with J gene TRBJ1-2; possible D gene TRBD1, 5 bases. The CDR3 length is 13 residues. Trimming took off 1 base at V and 3 bases at J, with 7 bases between the two ends. The germline V gene encodes CDR1 SGHTS and CDR2 YDEGEE. In nucleotides, the CDR3 is TGTGCCAGCAGCTTGAAAGGGGACTATGGCTACACCTTC. This sequence encodes CASSLKGDYGYTF.

This clonotype has a handful of counts. The chain couples TRBV9 to TRBJ2-3, with D possibly TRBD2 on 6 matching bases. There are 15 residues in the CDR3. Germline assignment: CDR1 SGDLS and CDR2 YYNGEE. V dropped 0 bases and J dropped 3 bases, with 11 bases sitting between them. The CDR3 is CASSVVVSGTDTQYF. The CDR3 DNA reads as TGTGCCAGCAGCGTAGTAGTAAGCGGGACAGATACGCAGTATTTT.

The chain couples TRBV11-3 to TRBJ2-7, with 11 bases that match TRBD2. The CDR3 is made up of 16 amino acids. V shed 4 bases and J 1 base; nucleotides not matched to a gene: 6. Germline V lookup: CDR1 SGHNT, CDR2 YENEEA. The CDR3 is CASSSETSGGSYEQYF. The CDR3, as DNA: TGTGCCAGCAGCTCGGAAACTAGCGGGGGATCCTACGAGCAGTACTTC. The full variable domain, in which reference TRBV11-3 and TRBJ2-7 provide the parts outside the CDR3, is EAGVVQSPRYKIIEKKQPVAFWCNPISGHNTLYWYLQNLGQGPELLIRYENEEAVDDSQLPKDRFSAERLKGVDSTLKIQPAELGDSAVYLCASSSETSGGSYEQYFGPGTRLTVT.

This clonotype was seen only a few times. The chain employs TRBV28 and TRBJ1-5, with D possibly matching TRBD1 (5 bases). V lost 6 bases to trimming and J lost 2 bases, with 20 bases between them. The CDR3 runs to 17 residues. Germline CDR1 MDHEN, CDR2 SYDVKM. DNA of the CDR3: TGTGCCAGCAGCTCCCCGGGGAGGGGAAGGGGCAATCAGCCCCAGCATTTT. Translated: CASSSPGRGRGNQPQHF.